Presented here are 8 T cell receptor beta chains from one specimen sequenced in a study of T cell responses to AZD1222 COVID-19 vaccine. The assay was immunoSEQ multiplex PCR, and TCRdb's table has in-frame clones only and misses some. The sample lists 150,000 or so clones, 90% occurring once. Sequences were derived from peripheral blood, sampled on day 0 of AZD1222 vaccination. These receptors all come from an adult in good health.

The chain uses TRBV11-3 and TRBJ1-2, with TRBD1 identical over 8 bases. The trim removed 6 bases at V and 3 bases at J, leaving 21 bases unmatched. This CDR3 contains 19 residues. In germline, CDR1 is SGHNT, CDR2 YENEEA. CDR3 in amino acids: CASSQSLRTGKGTYYGYTF. In DNA form, the CDR3 reads TGTGCCAGCAGTCAGTCGTTACGGACAGGGAAAGGTACATACTATGGCTACACCTTC.

The V and J genes are TRBV5-1 and TRBJ2-7, with unresolved D. V lost 2 bases to trimming and J lost 0 bases, with 9 bases between them. Looked up from germline, CDR1 is SGHRS and CDR2 is YFSETQ. The CDR3 covers 14 residues. DNA of the CDR3: TGCGCCAGCAGCTTAAACAGCCCCTCCTACGAGCAGTACTTC. Translated, it gives CASSLNSPSYEQYF.

CDR3 sequence reads: CASRAAGSSYNEQFF. The DNA for the CDR3 is TGCGCCAGCAGAGCAGCGGGTAGCTCCTACAATGAGCAGTTCTTC. The rearrangement uses TRBV4-3 and TRBJ2-1; a weak D match, TRBD2 (6 bases). Germline CDR1 LGHNA, CDR2 YSLEER. CDR3 length: 15 residues. The V end was cut by 6 bases, the J end by 0 bases, with 12 bases between.

The rearrangement joins TRBV5-1 to TRBJ1-2, with a possible D match to TRBD1 (5 bases). The V end was cut by 4 bases, the J end by 8 bases, with 9 bases between. The CDR3 sequence is 11 residues long. Per the germline V gene, CDR1 is SGHRS and CDR2 is YFSETQ. The CDR3 sequence: CASSGGWGYTF. Here the CDR3 DNA reads TGCGCCAGCAGCGGGGGTTGGGGCTACACCTTC.

The rearrangement links TRBV2 to TRBJ2-2, with 8 bases fitting TRBD2. Germline V lookup: CDR1 SNHLY, CDR2 FYNNEI. CDR3 size: 17 residues. Trimming removed 2 bases from V and 6 bases from J; junction bases left unmatched: 11. DNA for the CDR3: TGTGCCAGCAGTGAAAGGGTCGGGAGGGCCAGATCCGGGGAGCTGTTTTTT. Its protein is CASSERVGRARSGELFF.

V gene TRBV29-1 combines with J gene TRBJ2-7, with 11 bases fitting TRBD1. The CDR3 is 15 residues long. V dropped 5 bases and J dropped 3; count of bases not matched to a gene: 9. Germline CDR1 reads SQVTM; CDR2 reads ANQGSEA. The CDR3, as DNA: TGCAGCGTTTTTACCCCCGGGACAGGGGGCTACGAGCAGTACTTC. Encoded protein: CSVFTPGTGGYEQYF.

This sequence joins TRBV5-1 and TRBJ2-1, with 9 bases that match TRBD2. Looked up from germline, CDR1 is SGHRS and CDR2 is YFSETQ. The CDR3 has 15 amino acids. With V trimmed by 3 bases and J by 7 bases, 8 bases remained unmatched. For the CDR3, the DNA is TGCGCCAGCAGCTACGTAGCGGGAGCTGAAAATGAGCAGTTCTTC. Amino acids: CASSYVAGAENEQFF. The whole variable domain, filled in from reference TRBV5-1 and TRBJ2-1, reads KAGVTQTPRYLIKTRGQQVTLSCSPISGHRSVSWYQQTPGQGLQFLFEYFSETQRNKGNFPGRFSGRQFSNSRSEMNVSTLELGDSALYLCASSYVAGAENEQFFGPGTRLTVL.

This chain connects TRBV28 to TRBJ2-7; D tentatively fits TRBD1 or TRBD2 (6 bases each). The CDR3 runs to 16 residues. Germline lookup yields CDR1 MDHEN and CDR2 SYDVKM. V was shortened by 5 bases and J by 3 bases, with 20 bases between the two germline ends. The CDR3 loop reads CASSTKYTGARYEQYF. CDR3 DNA: TGTGCCAGCAGTACTAAATATACGGGGGCGCGCTACGAGCAGTACTTC.